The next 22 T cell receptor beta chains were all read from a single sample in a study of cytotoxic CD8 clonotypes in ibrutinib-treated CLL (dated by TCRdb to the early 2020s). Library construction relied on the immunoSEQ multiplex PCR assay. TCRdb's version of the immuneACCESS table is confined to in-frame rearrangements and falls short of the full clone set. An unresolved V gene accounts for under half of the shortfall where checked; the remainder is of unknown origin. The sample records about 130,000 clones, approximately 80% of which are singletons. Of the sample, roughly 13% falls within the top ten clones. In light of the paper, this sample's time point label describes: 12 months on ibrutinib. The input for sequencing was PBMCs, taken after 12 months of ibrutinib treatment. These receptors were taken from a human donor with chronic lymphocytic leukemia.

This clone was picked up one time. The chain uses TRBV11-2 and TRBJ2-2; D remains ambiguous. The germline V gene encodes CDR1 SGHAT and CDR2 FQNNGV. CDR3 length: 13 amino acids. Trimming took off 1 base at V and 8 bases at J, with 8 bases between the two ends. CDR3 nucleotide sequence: TGTGCCAGCAGCTTAGTACGGGTTGGGGAGCTGTTTTTT. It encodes CASSLVRVGELFF.

The CDR3 sequence: CATSGSRDSGFYEQYF. CDR3 bases: TGTGCCACCAGCGGGAGCCGGGACAGCGGGTTCTACGAGCAGTACTTC. The chain combines TRBV15 with TRBJ2-7, with a possible D match to TRBD1 (7 bases). V was trimmed by 5 bases and J by 3 bases, leaving 20 bases between them. CDR3 length: 16 amino acids. Germline V gene data show CDR1 as LNHNV and CDR2 as YYDKDF (reference sequence).

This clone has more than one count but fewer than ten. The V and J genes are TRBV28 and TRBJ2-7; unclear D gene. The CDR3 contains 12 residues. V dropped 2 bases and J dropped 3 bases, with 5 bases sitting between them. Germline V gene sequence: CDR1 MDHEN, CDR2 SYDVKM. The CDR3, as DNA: TGTGCCAGCAGTTTAACGAACTACGAGCAGTACTTC. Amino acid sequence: CASSLTNYEQYF.

As DNA, the CDR3 is TGTGCCAGCAGAAAAGGGGGGTTGAGATTCACTGAAGCTTTCTTT. Translated: CASRKGGLRFTEAFF. The chain is built from TRBV11-2 and TRBJ1-1, with D tentatively TRBD1 (6 bases). Per germline, CDR1 SGHAT and CDR2 FQNNGV. V lost 6 bases and J 4 bases, leaving 18 bases between the germline ends. The CDR3 sequence is 15 residues long.

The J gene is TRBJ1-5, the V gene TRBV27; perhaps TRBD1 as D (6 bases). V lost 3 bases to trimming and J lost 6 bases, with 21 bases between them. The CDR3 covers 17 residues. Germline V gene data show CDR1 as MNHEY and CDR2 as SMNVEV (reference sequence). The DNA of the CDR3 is TGTGCCAGCAGTTTGGGGGCCATCGGTCGTATCACTCAGCCCCAGCATTTT. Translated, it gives CASSLGAIGRITQPQHF.

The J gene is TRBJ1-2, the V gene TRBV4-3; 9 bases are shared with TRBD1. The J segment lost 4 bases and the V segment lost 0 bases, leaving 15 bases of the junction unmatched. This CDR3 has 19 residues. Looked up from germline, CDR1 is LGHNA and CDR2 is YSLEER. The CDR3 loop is CASSQDLITGGRFGYGYTF. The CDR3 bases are TGCGCCAGCAGCCAAGATTTAATAACAGGGGGCAGATTCGGCTATGGCTACACCTTC.

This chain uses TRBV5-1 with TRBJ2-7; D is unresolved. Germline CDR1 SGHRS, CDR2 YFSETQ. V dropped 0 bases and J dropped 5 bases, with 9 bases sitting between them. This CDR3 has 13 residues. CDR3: CASSLGSLDEQYF. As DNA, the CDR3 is TGCGCCAGCAGCTTGGGATCCCTCGACGAGCAGTACTTC.

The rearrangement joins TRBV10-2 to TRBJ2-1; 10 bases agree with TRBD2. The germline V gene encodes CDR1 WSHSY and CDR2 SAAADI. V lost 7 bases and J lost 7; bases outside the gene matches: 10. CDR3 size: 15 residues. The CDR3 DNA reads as TGCGCCAGCACGGTAGGGGGACTAGCGCTTAATGAGCAGTTCTTC. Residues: CASTVGGLALNEQFF.

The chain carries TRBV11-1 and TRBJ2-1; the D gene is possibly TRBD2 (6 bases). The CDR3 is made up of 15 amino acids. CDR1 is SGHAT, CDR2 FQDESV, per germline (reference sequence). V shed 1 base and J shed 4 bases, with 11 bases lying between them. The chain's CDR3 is CASSLVTSSYNEQFF. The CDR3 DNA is TGTGCCAGCAGCTTAGTCACTAGCAGTTACAATGAGCAGTTCTTC.

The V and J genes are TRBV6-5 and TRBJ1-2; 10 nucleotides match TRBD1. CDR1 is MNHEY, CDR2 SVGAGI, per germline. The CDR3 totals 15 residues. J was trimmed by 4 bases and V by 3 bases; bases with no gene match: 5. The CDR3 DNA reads TGTGCCAGCAGTTATACGACAGGGGGCGGCTATGGCTACACCTTC. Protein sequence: CASSYTTGGGYGYTF.

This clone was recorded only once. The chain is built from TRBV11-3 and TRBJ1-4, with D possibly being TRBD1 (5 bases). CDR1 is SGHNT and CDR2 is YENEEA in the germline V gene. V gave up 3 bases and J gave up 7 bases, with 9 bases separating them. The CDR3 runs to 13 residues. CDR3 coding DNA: TGTGCCAGCAGCTTGGGACCCGGTGAAAAACTGTTTTTT. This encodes CASSLGPGEKLFF.

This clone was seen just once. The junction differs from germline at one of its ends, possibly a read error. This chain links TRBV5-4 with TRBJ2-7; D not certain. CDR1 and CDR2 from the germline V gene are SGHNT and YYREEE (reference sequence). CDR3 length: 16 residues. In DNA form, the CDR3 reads TGCGCCAGCAGCCAAGTGTTCCCCGTGGGATTTTACGAGCAGTACTTC. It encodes CASSQVFPVGFYEQYF.

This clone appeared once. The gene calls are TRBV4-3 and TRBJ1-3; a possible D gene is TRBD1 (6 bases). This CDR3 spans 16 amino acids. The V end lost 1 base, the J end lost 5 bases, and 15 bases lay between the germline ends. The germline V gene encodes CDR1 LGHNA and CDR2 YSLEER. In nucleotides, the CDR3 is TGCGCCAGCAGCCAAGTTCACAGGGCCTTTCGAAACACCATATATTTT. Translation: CASSQVHRAFRNTIYF.

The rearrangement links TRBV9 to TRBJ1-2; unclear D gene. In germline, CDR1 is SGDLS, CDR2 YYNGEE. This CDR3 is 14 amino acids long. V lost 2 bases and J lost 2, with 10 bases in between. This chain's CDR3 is CASSVGYGNYGYTF. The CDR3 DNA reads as TGTGCCAGCAGCGTCGGGTACGGAAACTATGGCTACACCTTC. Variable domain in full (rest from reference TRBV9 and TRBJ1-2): DSGVTQTPKHLITATGQRVTLRCSPRSGDLSVYWYQQSLDQGLQFLIQYYNGEERAKGNILERFSAQQFPDLHSELNLSSLELGDSALYFCASSVGYGNYGYTFGSGTRLTVV.

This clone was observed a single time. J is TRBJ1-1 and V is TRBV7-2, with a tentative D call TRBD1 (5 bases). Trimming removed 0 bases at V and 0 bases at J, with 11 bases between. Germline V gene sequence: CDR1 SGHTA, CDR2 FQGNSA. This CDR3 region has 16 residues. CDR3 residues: CASSLAGQRLNTEAFF. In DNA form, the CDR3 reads TGTGCCAGCAGCTTAGCGGGGCAAAGACTGAACACTGAAGCTTTCTTT.

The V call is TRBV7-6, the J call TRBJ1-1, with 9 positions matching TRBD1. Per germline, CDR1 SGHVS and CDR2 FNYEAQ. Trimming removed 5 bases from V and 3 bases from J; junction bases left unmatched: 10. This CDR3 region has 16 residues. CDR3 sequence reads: CASSRNTGGWDTEAFF. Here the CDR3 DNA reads TGTGCCAGCAGCCGGAATACAGGGGGCTGGGACACTGAAGCTTTCTTT.

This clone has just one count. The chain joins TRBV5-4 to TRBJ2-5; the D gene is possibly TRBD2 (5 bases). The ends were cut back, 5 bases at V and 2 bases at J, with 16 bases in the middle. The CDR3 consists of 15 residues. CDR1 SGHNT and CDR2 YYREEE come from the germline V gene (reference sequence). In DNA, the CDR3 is TGTGCCAGCAGGTTCGGACTGAAAACGCAAGAGACCCAGTACTTC. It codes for CASRFGLKTQETQYF.

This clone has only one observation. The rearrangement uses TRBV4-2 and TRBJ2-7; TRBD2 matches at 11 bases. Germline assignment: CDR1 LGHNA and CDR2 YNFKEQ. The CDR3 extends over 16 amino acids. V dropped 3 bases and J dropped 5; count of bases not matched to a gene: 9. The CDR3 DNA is TGTGCCAGCAGCCAGCAAACTAGCGGGAGCGGCCACGAGCAGTACTTC. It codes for CASSQQTSGSGHEQYF.

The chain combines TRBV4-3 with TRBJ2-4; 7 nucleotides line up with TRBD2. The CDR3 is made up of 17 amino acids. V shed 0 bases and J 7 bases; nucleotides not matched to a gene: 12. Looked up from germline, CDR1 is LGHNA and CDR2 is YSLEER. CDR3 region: CASSQELGLDLGNIQYF. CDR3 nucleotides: TGCGCCAGCAGCCAAGAACTCGGACTAGACCTGGGGAACATTCAGTACTTC.

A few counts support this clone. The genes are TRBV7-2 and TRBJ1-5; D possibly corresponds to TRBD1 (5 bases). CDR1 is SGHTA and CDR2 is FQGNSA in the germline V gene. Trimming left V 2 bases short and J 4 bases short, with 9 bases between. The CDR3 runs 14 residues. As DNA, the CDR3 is TGTGCCAGCAGCTTAATGGAGGGGAATCAGCCCCAGCATTTT. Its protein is CASSLMEGNQPQHF.

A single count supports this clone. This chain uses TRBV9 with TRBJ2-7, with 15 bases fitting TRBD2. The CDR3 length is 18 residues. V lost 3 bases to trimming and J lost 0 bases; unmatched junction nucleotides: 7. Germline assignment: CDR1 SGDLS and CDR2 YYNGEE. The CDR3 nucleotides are TGTGCCAGCAGCGGGGGTGGACTAGCGGGAGGGTTCTCCTACGAGCAGTACTTC. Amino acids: CASSGGGLAGGFSYEQYF.

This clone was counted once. The CDR3 DNA reads as TGTGCCAGCAGAACTCAGGGTAGCACAGATACGCAGTATTTT. Translating gives CASRTQGSTDTQYF. The rearrangement joins TRBV6-5 to TRBJ2-3; D possibly corresponds to TRBD1 (5 bases). This CDR3 is 14 amino acids long. V was pared by 6 bases and J by 0 bases, with 10 bases between. In germline, CDR1 is MNHEY, CDR2 SVGAGI.